The present entry profiles one T cell receptor beta chain with its context. Its antigen has not been determined. Base qualities are not recorded, but no much larger clone differs from it by a single base. The CDR3 spans 16 residues, from the cysteine through the phenylalanine. The CDR3 DNA has 48 bases and is translated from base 1. In the germline V gene (reference sequence), CDR1 corresponds to MNHNY and CDR2 to SVGAGI. V was cut back by 3 bases and J by 4 bases, leaving a gap of 19 bases between them. The data were obtained in a study of monozygotic twins with cystic fibrosis (dated by TCRdb to the early 2020s). About the study as a whole: Roughly 2.7 micrograms of fragmented DNA went through around 14 PCR cycles to produce barcoded libraries. TCR beta repertoires were compared within and between 16 monozygotic twin pairs with cystic fibrosis so that genetic influence on V and J gene usage could be assessed. Ten female and six male twin pairs, aged about 2.0 to 40 years (median about 9 years) and mostly children and adolescents, were included in the cohort. Data for three of the twin pairs had already been reported earlier in a different context. Twins were ranked among 850 to 1,100 cohort participants for weight-for-height and FEVPerc (FEV1 disease centile) on the day of blood sampling.

TCR beta CDR3 regions were amplified by multiplex PCR using the immunoSEQ immune profiling system, following the manufacturer's instructions. An Illumina NextSeq system was used to carry out the sequencing. The original pipeline was this. Sequence data were processed on the immunoSEQ Analyzer platform, and clonality was calculated as the square root of Simpson's index of productive rearrangements. Similarity in V and J usage was measured by Jensen-Shannon distance, and OLGA was used to compute CDR3 generation probabilities. The immuneACCESS database (August 2020) and VDJdb (December 2020) were searched for shared CDR3 sequences. Here the immuneACCESS table is served through TCRdb, limited to in-frame sequences with V and J called. Missing clones are a known gap in these copies; in checked studies unresolved V genes cover under half, and the rest lacks a known reason. V and J calls and clone size are copied from that table; D and trimming were computed from the DNA. The sample data list about 36,000 clones, and under 90% of these were observed just once. Roughly 1.5% of the sample goes to the ten largest clones.

The research as a whole found: Simpson clonality was generally low (median roughly 0.009), which suggests a naive-dominated repertoire, and clonality was higher in the most severely affected patients. Significantly higher nucleotide-identical clonotype sharing was observed within monozygotic CF twin pairs than between unrelated CF individuals (P = 0.000026, Mann-Whitney). V gene usage was most similar to the co-twin in 13 of 16 pairs, and J usage was most similar to the co-twin in 8 of 16 pairs, which suggests genetic constraints. The cohort was small, and the number of shared CDR3s showed no association with age, concordance or disease severity.

The twin pairs came from the European Cystic Fibrosis Twin and Sibling Study Cohort, a cohort that recruited patients from over a hundred CF clinics across 14 European countries. Both zygosity and CFTR genotype were checked in-house, and zygosity was tested with multiplex PCR across nine short tandem repeat loci. Each twin gave a peripheral blood sample, and clinical parameters were documented on that same day of blood sampling. Phenol/chloroform extraction was used to isolate genomic DNA from peripheral blood cells, and the DNA was then kept in TE buffer at 4 degrees C. The V and J genes are TRBV6-6 and TRBJ2-7; matching of 8 bases hints at TRBD1 as the D gene. The sequence derives from a girl aged 2 to 9 with cystic fibrosis. Input material: blood. In nucleotide form, the sequence is TGTGCCAGCAGTTATAGGGAGGGACAGGACCCTTACGAGCAGTACTTC. This translates into CASSYREGQDPYEQYF.